This TCR beta chain was identified during a study of T cell responses to AZD1222 COVID-19 vaccine. Assay: immunoSEQ multiplex PCR; the TCRdb copy retains only in-frame clones and omits some. Of roughly 150,000 clones listed, approximately 83% are singletons. J lost 9 bases, V lost 4 bases, and 5 bases had no gene match. Per germline, CDR1 SNHLY and CDR2 FYNNEI. The CDR3 is 14 residues long. Of note for this clone: Its antigen is undetermined.

The study's findings and limits: The peak T cell response came first, and repertoires were sampled only after it. Dominant at 160-218 and 743-854, vaccine-associated CD4 TCRs also spanned spike. Spike-specific TCRs gained breadth and depth after people received two AZD1222 doses. The sample set comprised mostly white British donors with more females, and clonal diversity was possibly underestimated.

The starting material was peripheral blood, obtained on day 0 of AZD1222 vaccination. This receptor was identified in an adult in good health. The gene calls are TRBV2 and TRBJ2-1; 11 nucleotides agree with TRBD2. The CDR3 spells CASSVASGRFEQFF. CDR3 bases: TGTGCCAGCAGTGTGGCTAGCGGGAGGTTTGAGCAGTTCTTC. The entire variable domain, with the rest obtained from reference TRBV2 and TRBJ2-1, is as follows: EPEVTQTPSHQVTQMGQEVILRCVPISNHLYFYWYRQILGQKVEFLVSFYNNEISEKSEIFDDQFSVERPDGSNFTLKIRSTKLEDSAMYFCASSVASGRFEQFFGPGTRLTVL.